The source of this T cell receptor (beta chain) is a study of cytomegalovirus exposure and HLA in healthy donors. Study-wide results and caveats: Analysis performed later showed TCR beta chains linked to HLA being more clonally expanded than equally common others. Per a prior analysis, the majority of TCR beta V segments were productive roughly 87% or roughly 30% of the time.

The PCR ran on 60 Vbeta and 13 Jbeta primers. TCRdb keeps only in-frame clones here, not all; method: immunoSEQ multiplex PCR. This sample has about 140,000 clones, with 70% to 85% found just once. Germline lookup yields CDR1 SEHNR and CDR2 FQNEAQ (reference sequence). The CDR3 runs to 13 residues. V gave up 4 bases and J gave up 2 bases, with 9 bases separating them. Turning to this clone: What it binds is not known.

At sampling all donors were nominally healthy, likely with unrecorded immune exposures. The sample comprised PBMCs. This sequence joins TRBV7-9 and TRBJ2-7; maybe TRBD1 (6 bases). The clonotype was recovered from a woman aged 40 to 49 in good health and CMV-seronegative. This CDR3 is CASSSDSPYEQYF. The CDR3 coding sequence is TGTGCCAGCAGCTCGGACAGCCCCTACGAGCAGTACTTC.